The next 14 T cell receptor beta chains were all read from a single sample in a study of beta chain features in type 1 diabetes. General study points: Shorter TCRB CDR3s, moderately but significantly so, were found in Type 1 diabetes patients in all four CD4+ subsets.

These receptors have no identified antigens. The study reverse transcribed the entire isolated RNA, so it sequenced expressed TCRB transcripts. This table comes from immunoSEQ multiplex PCR, and its TCRdb copy is limited to in-frame clones, with some not included. Of about 660,000 clones in the sample, over 13% were seen once. Input material: naive CD4+ T cells from blood. The receptor source for this set is a man between 18 and 35 years old with type 1 diabetes.

V usage is TRBV18 and J usage is TRBJ1-2; D gene uncertain. Trimming left V 0 bases short and J 7 bases short, with 6 bases between. Germline V gene data show CDR1 as KGHSH and CDR2 as LQKENI. This CDR3 contains 12 residues. The CDR3 region is CASSPPVTGYTF. For the CDR3, the DNA is TGTGCCAGCTCACCACCGGTAACTGGCTACACCTTC.

In this sample, this clone turned up a few times. This chain joins TRBV30 and TRBJ1-1; D unclear. Germline V gene sequence: CDR1 GTSNPN, CDR2 SVGIG (reference sequence). V was pared by 3 bases and J by 4 bases, with 9 bases between. The CDR3 has 12 residues. DNA of the CDR3: TGTGCCTGGAGCATGCTTGTCACTGAAGCTTTCTTT. Translated: CAWSMLVTEAFF.

This clone has a handful of counts. This chain joins TRBV29-1 and TRBJ2-1; D may match TRBD1 or TRBD2 (5 bases each). The germline V gene encodes CDR1 SQVTM and CDR2 ANQGSEA. The CDR3 consists of 13 residues. Trimming pared 4 bases from V and 9 bases from J, leaving 16 bases between. CDR3: CSVAVGFGGEQFF. The CDR3 nucleotides are TGCAGCGTTGCCGTCGGCTTTGGGGGTGAGCAGTTCTTC.

In its sample, this clone was seen a few times. The chain recombines TRBV30 with TRBJ2-2; D is unclear. The germline CDR1 and CDR2 sequences are GTSNPN and SVGIG (reference sequence). This CDR3 comprises 12 residues. Trimming shortened V by 2 bases and J by 6 bases, and 7 bases separated the two germline ends. The CDR3: CAWSWGAGELFF. The CDR3 nucleotides read TGTGCCTGGAGTTGGGGTGCCGGGGAGCTGTTTTTT.

Only a few counts were recorded for this clone. J is TRBJ1-1 and V is TRBV2; D gene uncertain. From germline, CDR1 is SNHLY and CDR2 FYNNEI. Trimming stripped 4 bases from V and 3 bases from J, with 12 bases between. The CDR3 is 14 residues long. CDR3 residues: CASSVSGHDTEAFF. The CDR3 DNA reads TGTGCCAGCAGTGTCAGTGGGCACGACACTGAAGCTTTCTTT.

V and J are TRBV21-1 and TRBJ2-1; the table assigns TRBD2, which was not confirmed against the DNA. TRBV21-1 is assigned pseudogene status. The CDR3 is 13 amino acids. In DNA form, the CDR3 reads TGTGCCAGCAGCAAACTAGCGGTCCATGAGCAGTTCTTC. Protein product: CASSKLAVHEQFF.

This clone was counted a few times. This chain joins TRBV28 and TRBJ2-3; possibly TRBD1 for D (5 bases). The CDR3 runs to 12 residues. V was cut by 7 bases and J by 4 bases, with 9 bases left in between. Germline CDR1 MDHEN, CDR2 SYDVKM. CDR3 nucleotides: TGTGCCAGCATGCAGGGATCAGATACGCAGTATTTT. Residues: CASMQGSDTQYF.

This clone has a handful of counts. The chain uses TRBV27 and TRBJ1-1; 12 nucleotides match TRBD1. Germline V gives CDR1 MNHEY, CDR2 SMNVEV (reference sequence). The length of the CDR3 is 15 residues. Unmatched junction bases numbered 6, after V lost 0 bases and J lost 10 bases. The CDR3 protein is CASSLSTGTGGRAFF. CDR3 nucleotide sequence: TGTGCCAGCAGTTTATCTACCGGGACAGGGGGCCGAGCTTTCTTT.

This clone was seen only a few times. The genes are TRBV11-2 and TRBJ2-3, with D uncertain. Per the germline V gene, CDR1 is SGHAT and CDR2 is FQNNGV. The length of the CDR3 is 15 residues. V dropped 5 bases and J dropped 4 bases, with 16 bases sitting between them. CDR3 region: CASSPTLGSADTQYF. DNA of the CDR3: TGTGCCAGCAGCCCGACGCTGGGATCAGCAGATACGCAGTATTTT.

This clone was picked up a small number of times. The chain is built from TRBV29-1 and TRBJ2-3; D gene uncertain. There are 13 residues in the CDR3. CDR1 and CDR2 from the germline V gene are SQVTM and ANQGSEA. The V end lost 3 bases, the J end lost 5 bases, and 12 bases lay between the germline ends. CDR3 amino acids: CSVDRGVGDTQYF. In DNA form, the CDR3 reads TGCAGCGTTGACAGAGGTGTAGGAGATACGCAGTATTTT.

The CDR3 bases are TGTGCCTATTCGACAGGGGCAGGAGATACGCAGTATTTT. It encodes CAYSTGAGDTQYF. V gene TRBV30 combines with J gene TRBJ2-3; 8 nucleotides agree with TRBD1. Unmatched junction bases numbered 8, after V lost 7 bases and J lost 5 bases. This CDR3 contains 13 residues. The germline V gene encodes CDR1 GTSNPN and CDR2 SVGIG (reference sequence).

With regard to this clone: Additional DNA sequences in this sample encode the identical CDR3. This chain links TRBV5-1 with TRBJ2-7; weak D call: TRBD2 (6 bases). Germline V gives CDR1 SGHRS, CDR2 YFSETQ. The CDR3 covers 14 residues. Trimming pared 0 bases from V and 1 base from J, leaving 8 bases between. The CDR3 is CASSLVAGSYEQYF. The CDR3 DNA sequence: TGCGCCAGCAGCTTGGTCGCGGGGTCCTACGAGCAGTACTTC. Full variable domain (outside the CDR3, taken from reference TRBV5-1 and TRBJ2-7): KAGVTQTPRYLIKTRGQQVTLSCSPISGHRSVSWYQQTPGQGLQFLFEYFSETQRNKGNFPGRFSGRQFSNSRSEMNVSTLELGDSALYLCASSLVAGSYEQYFGPGTRLTVT.

This clone has just a few counts. The chain couples TRBV18 to TRBJ1-5, with D unclear. Germline V lookup: CDR1 KGHSH, CDR2 LQKENI. This CDR3 is 15 amino acids long. Trimming took 2 bases from V and 4 from J, leaving 12 bases between them. The CDR3 DNA follows: TGTGCCAGCTCACCAACGTTTGAGGGTAATCAGCCCCAGCATTTT. It specifies CASSPTFEGNQPQHF. Looking up the rest from reference TRBV18 and TRBJ1-5 gives the full variable domain: NAGVMQNPRHLVRRRGQEARLRCSPMKGHSHVYWYRQLPEEGLKFMVYLQKENIIDESGMPKERFSAEFPKEGPSILRIQQVVRGDSAAYFCASSPTFEGNQPQHFGDGTRLSIL.

V is TRBV10-3 and J is TRBJ2-7, with TRBD2 matching over 8 bases. CDR1 is ENHRY, CDR2 SYGVKD, per germline. CDR3 length equals 13 residues. Trimming cost V 0 bases and J 7 bases; bases outside gene matches: 2. The CDR3 protein is CAISESGRGEQYF. In nucleotides, the CDR3 is TGTGCCATCAGTGAGTCCGGGAGGGGGGAGCAGTACTTC.